These 14 T cell receptor beta chains were sequenced from one sample in a study of spatial heterogeneity in lung cancer. Study outcomes and limitations: In tumors, expanded intratumoral alpha and beta TCR counts tracked mutation counts.

TCRdb analysed the 5' RACE reads with MiXCR anew, one entry per CDR3 protein. The repertoire holds 9,000 to 13,000 distinct CDR3 sequences, with 6.5% to 8.5% as singletons. No antigen has been identified for these receptors. As to time point: sample taken at primary tumor resection. Sequenced material: lung tumor tissue, taken at surgery. The receptors derive from a female donor with early-stage non-small cell lung cancer.

This clonotype was counted many times. With the library built for alpha chains, this beta chain is off target and its frequency is not meaningful. This rearrangement joins TRBV2 to TRBJ2-3; D remains unclear. The V gene lost 10 bases and the J gene lost 0 bases, with 14 bases spanning the gap. This CDR3 has 14 amino acids. The germline CDR1 and CDR2 sequences are SNHLY and FYNNEI. In DNA, the CDR3 is TGTGCCAAGGCCAGGTCGTCTAGCACAGATACGCAGTATTTT. This gives the protein CAKARSSSTDTQYF. The full variable domain, rest sourced from reference TRBV2 and TRBJ2-3, is EPEVTQTPSHQVTQMGQEVILRCVPISNHLYFYWYRQILGQKVEFLVSFYNNEISEKSEIFDDQFSVERPDGSNFTLKIRSTKLEDSAMYFCAKARSSSTDTQYFGPGTRLTVL.

The table lists this clonotype with many counts. A library made for alpha chains picked up this beta chain off target, so its size means little. The chain links TRBV6-2 or TRBV6-3 to TRBJ2-3; 14 bases are a match to TRBD2. The CDR3 is made up of 16 amino acids. The junction had 6 bases not matched to a gene; V was cut back by 6 bases and J by 4 bases. CDR1 is MNHEY and CDR2 is SVGEGT in the germline V gene. As DNA, the CDR3 is TGTGCCAGCAGCTACGGGACTAGCGGGGGCCCAGATACGCAGTATTTT. It codes for CASSYGTSGGPDTQYF.

This clonotype was seen many times. This beta chain is off target for a library built for alpha chains, so its abundance means little. The chain couples TRBV2 to TRBJ1-1; D is unclear. This CDR3 has 11 residues. Between the trimmed V and J ends, which lost 7 bases and 0 bases, there was a span of 3 bases. CDR1 and CDR2 from the germline V gene are SNHLY and FYNNEI. The chain's CDR3 is CASTVNTEAFF. CDR3 bases: TGTGCCAGCACAGTGAACACTGAAGCTTTCTTT.

This clonotype was recorded at least ten times. Since it is a stray read in a library aimed at alpha chains, this beta chain has a size that is not meaningful. This chain joins TRBV2 and TRBJ2-7, with 8 bases aligning to TRBD1. Germline V CDR1 and CDR2: SNHLY, FYNNEI. This CDR3 comprises 14 residues. V trimming: 8 bases; J trimming: 3 bases; junction bases outside the gene matches: 9. DNA of the CDR3: TGTGCCAGCGGTTCCGGGACAGGAGACTACGAGCAGTACTTC. Its translation is CASGSGTGDYEQYF.

The table lists this clonotype with a few counts. Because this beta chain is a stray read in a library intended to capture alpha chains, its abundance should not be given much weight. The chain links TRBV20-1 to TRBJ2-3, with D perhaps matching TRBD1 (5 bases). Germline V gene lookup returns CDR1 DFQATT and CDR2 SNEGSKA (reference sequence). There are 16 residues in the CDR3. The V end lost 5 bases, the J end lost 3 bases, and 21 bases lay between the germline ends. The CDR3 DNA reads TGCAGTGCTTGGGCTATTGGGGCCTCAGGAACAGATACGCAGTATTTT. Amino acid sequence: CSAWAIGASGTDTQYF.

This clonotype has ten or more counts. The library was prepared for alpha chains; this beta chain is a stray read, so its frequency means little. The chain recombines TRBV2 with TRBJ2-5; weak D call: TRBD1 (5 bases). The CDR3 sequence is 16 residues long. Trimming removed 1 base from V and 1 base from J, with 13 bases in between. Germline V gene sequence: CDR1 SNHLY, CDR2 FYNNEI. The CDR3 DNA follows: TGTGCCAGCAGTGAAGGACAGTCCTCCGTCCAAGAGACCCAGTACTTC. This translates into CASSEGQSSVQETQYF.

There are many counts of this clonotype. Since the library was made to target alpha chains, this beta chain is a stray read and its abundance is not meaningful. The gene calls are TRBV7-2 and TRBJ1-2; D not resolved. Germline V gives CDR1 SGHTA, CDR2 FQGNSA. The CDR3 covers 13 residues. The V and J ends lost 4 bases and 0 bases respectively, with 6 bases between them. For the CDR3, the DNA is TGTGCCAGCAGCTCAAGGGCTAACTATGGCTACACCTTC. Its protein product is CASSSRANYGYTF.

This clonotype showed up many times. This beta chain is off target for a library built for alpha chains, so its abundance means little. The V gene is TRBV2, the J gene TRBJ1-2; no firm D call. The CDR3 totals 13 residues. V lost 4 bases, J lost 7 bases, and 13 bases lay in between. CDR1 is SNHLY, CDR2 FYNNEI, per germline. CDR3 region: CASSAGSPGGYTF. The CDR3 nucleotides are TGTGCCAGCAGTGCAGGCAGCCCGGGTGGCTACACCTTC. Complete variable domain (other parts from reference TRBV2 and TRBJ1-2): EPEVTQTPSHQVTQMGQEVILRCVPISNHLYFYWYRQILGQKVEFLVSFYNNEISEKSEIFDDQFSVERPDGSNFTLKIRSTKLEDSAMYFCASSAGSPGGYTFGSGTRLTVV.

By proportion, this clonotype is medium-sized. With the library built for alpha chains, this beta chain is off target and its frequency is not meaningful. The gene calls are TRBV28 and TRBJ1-1, with 7 bases fitting TRBD1. CDR3 length: 15 residues. V trimming: 2 bases; J trimming: 4 bases; junction bases outside the gene matches: 7. The germline CDR1 and CDR2 sequences are MDHEN and SYDVKM. The DNA for the CDR3 is TGTGCCAGCAGTTTAGGAACTAGGGGGCTCACTGAAGCTTTCTTT. The encoded protein is CASSLGTRGLTEAFF.

With regard to this clonotype: This beta chain lies outside the target of a library built for alpha chains; its clone size means little. The genes are TRBV5-4 and TRBJ2-2; D gene ambiguous. CDR3 size: 12 residues. V lost 5 bases and J 7 bases, leaving 9 bases between the germline ends. Looked up from germline, CDR1 is SGHNT and CDR2 is YYREEE (reference sequence). CDR3 sequence reads: CASRPESGELFF. CDR3 in DNA: TGTGCCAGCAGGCCGGAAAGCGGGGAGCTGTTTTTT.

This clonotype is large within its sample. This beta chain is off target for a library built for alpha chains, so its abundance means little. J is TRBJ2-4 and V is TRBV4-3; TRBD1 agrees at 7 bases. CDR3 length: 13 amino acids. Germline V lookup: CDR1 LGHNA, CDR2 YSLEER. The ends lost 4 bases at V and 5 bases at J; junction bases unmatched: 2. This CDR3 is CASSRDSENIQYF. The DNA for the CDR3 is TGCGCCAGCAGCCGGGACAGCGAAAACATTCAGTACTTC.

This clonotype was counted only a few times. This beta chain represents an off-target read in a library built for alpha chains; its size is of limited meaning. The chain recombines TRBV7-2 with TRBJ2-2; 9 nucleotides align to TRBD2. The CDR3 contains 14 residues. With V trimmed by 9 bases and J by 3 bases, 5 bases remained unmatched. CDR1 SGHTA and CDR2 FQGNSA come from the germline V gene. The CDR3 here is CASKRGADTGELFF. CDR3 coding DNA: TGTGCCAGTAAGCGGGGGGCCGACACCGGGGAGCTGTTTTTT.

Points on this clonotype: A much larger clone is a single base away; this may be a read error. Since it is a stray read in a library aimed at alpha chains, this beta chain has a size that is not meaningful. V and J are TRBV20-1 and TRBJ2-1, with 7 bases fitting TRBD1. The CDR3 has 13 residues. Germline V gene sequence: CDR1 DFQATT, CDR2 SNEGSKA (reference sequence). CDR3: CSARDSSYNERFF. The CDR3 DNA reads TGCAGTGCCCGGGACAGTTCCTACAATGAGCGGTTCTTC.

This clonotype was counted a few times. The size of this beta chain means little, since it is a stray read in a library made for alpha chains. The CDR3 DNA reads as TGTGCCAGCAGCTCACTAGCGGGGGCTTCCTACGAGCAGTACTTC. It codes for CASSSLAGASYEQYF. V and J are TRBV7-2 and TRBJ2-7, with 11 bases that match TRBD2. This CDR3 spans 15 amino acids. V lost 4 bases, J lost 1 base, and 3 bases stayed unmatched. Germline CDR1 reads SGHTA; CDR2 reads FQGNSA.